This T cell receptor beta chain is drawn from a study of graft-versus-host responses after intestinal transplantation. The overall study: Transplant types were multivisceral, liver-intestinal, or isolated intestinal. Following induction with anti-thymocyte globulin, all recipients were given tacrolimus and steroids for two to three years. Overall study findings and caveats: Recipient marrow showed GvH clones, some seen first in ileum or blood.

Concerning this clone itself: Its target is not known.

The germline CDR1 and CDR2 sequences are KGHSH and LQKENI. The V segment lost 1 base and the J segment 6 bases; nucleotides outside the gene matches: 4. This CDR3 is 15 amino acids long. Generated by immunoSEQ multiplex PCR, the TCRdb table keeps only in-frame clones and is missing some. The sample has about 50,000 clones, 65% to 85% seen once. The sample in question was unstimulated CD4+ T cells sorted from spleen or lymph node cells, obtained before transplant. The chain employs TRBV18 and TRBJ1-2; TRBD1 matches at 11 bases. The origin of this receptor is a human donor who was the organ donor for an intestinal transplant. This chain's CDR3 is CASSPLGQGDHGYTF. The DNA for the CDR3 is TGTGCCAGCTCACCACTGGGACAGGGGGACCATGGCTACACCTTC.